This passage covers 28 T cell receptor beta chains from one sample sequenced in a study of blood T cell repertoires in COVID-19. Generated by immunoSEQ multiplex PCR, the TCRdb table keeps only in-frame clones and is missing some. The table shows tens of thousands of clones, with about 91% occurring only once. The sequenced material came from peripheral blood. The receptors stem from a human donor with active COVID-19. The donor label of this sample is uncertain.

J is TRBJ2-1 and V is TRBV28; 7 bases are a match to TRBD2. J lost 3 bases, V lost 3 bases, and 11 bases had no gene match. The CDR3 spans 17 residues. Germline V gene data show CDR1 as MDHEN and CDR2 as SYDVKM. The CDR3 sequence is CASSFFSGGSVYNEQFF. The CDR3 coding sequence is TGTGCCAGCAGTTTTTTTTCCGGCGGGAGCGTCTACAATGAGCAGTTCTTC.

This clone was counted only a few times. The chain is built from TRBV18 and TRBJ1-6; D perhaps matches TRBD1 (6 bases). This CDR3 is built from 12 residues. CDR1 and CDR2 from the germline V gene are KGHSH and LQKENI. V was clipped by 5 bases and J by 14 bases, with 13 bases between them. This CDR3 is CASSVDSLTLHF. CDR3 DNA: TGTGCCAGCTCAGTGGACAGTCTCACCCTCCACTTT.

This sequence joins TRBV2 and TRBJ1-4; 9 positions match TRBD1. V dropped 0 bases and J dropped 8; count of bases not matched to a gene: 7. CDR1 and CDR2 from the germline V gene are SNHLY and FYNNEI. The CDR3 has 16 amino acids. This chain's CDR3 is CASSEASPGQGEKLFF. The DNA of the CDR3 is TGTGCCAGCAGTGAAGCGTCTCCGGGACAGGGAGAAAAACTGTTTTTT.

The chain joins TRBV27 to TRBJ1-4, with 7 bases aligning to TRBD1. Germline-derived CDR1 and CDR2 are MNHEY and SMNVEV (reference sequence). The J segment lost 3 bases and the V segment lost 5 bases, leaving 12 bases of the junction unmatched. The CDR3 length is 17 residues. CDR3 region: CASSPRDTQGANEKLFF. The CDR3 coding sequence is TGTGCCAGCAGTCCGAGGGACACCCAGGGGGCTAATGAAAAACTGTTTTTT. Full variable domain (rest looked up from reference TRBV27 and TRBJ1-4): EAQVTQNPRYLITVTGKKLTVTCSQNMNHEYMSWYRQDPGLGLRQIYYSMNVEVTDKGDVPEGYKVSRKEKRNFPLILESPSPNQTSLYFCASSPRDTQGANEKLFFGSGTQLSVL.

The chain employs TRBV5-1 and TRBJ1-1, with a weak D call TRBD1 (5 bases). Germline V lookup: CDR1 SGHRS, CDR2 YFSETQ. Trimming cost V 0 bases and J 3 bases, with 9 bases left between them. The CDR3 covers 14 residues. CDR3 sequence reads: CASSLDGQYTEAFF. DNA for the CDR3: TGCGCCAGCAGCTTGGACGGACAATACACTGAAGCTTTCTTT.

Written as DNA, the CDR3 is TGTGCCAGCCGGGAAGCCCAGGCAGATACGCAGTATTTT. Encoded protein: CASREAQADTQYF. The genes are TRBV6-1 and TRBJ2-3, with D possibly matching TRBD2 (5 bases). The CDR3 extends over 13 amino acids. CDR1 MNHNS and CDR2 SASEGT come from the germline V gene. Trimming removed 8 bases from V and 4 bases from J, with 13 bases in between.

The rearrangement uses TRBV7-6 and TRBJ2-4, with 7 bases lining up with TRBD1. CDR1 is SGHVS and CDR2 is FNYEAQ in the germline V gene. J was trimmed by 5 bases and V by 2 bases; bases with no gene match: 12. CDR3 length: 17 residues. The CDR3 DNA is TGTGCCAGCAGCTTATTGGATGGACAGGTTGATGAAAACATTCAGTACTTC. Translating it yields CASSLLDGQVDENIQYF.

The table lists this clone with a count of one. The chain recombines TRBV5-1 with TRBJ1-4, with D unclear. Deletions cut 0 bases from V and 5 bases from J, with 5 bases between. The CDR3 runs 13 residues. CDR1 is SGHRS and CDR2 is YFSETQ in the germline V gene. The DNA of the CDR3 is TGCGCCAGCAGCTTGGTCGGGAATGAAAAACTGTTTTTT. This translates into CASSLVGNEKLFF.

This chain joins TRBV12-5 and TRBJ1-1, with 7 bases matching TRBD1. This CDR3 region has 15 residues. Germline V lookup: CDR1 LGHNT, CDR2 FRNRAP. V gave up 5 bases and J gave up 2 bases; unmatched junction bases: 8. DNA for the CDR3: TGTGCTAGTGGTACCCGGCGGGACAGCAACACTGAAGCTTTCTTT. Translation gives CASGTRRDSNTEAFF.

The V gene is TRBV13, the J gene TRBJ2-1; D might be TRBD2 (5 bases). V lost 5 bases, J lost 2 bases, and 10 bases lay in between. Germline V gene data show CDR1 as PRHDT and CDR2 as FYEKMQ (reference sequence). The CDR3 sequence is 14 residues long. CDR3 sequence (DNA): TGTGCCAGCAGCCCCCCGCGGGCCTACAATGAGCAGTTCTTC. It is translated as CASSPPRAYNEQFF.

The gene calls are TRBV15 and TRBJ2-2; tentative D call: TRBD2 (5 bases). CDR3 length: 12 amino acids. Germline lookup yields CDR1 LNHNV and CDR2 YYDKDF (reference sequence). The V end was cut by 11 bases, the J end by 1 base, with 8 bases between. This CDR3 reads CASGGNTGELFF. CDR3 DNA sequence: TGTGCCTCTGGAGGGAACACCGGGGAGCTGTTTTTT.

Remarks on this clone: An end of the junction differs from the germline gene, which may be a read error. The CDR3 loop reads CASSPGLSSNEQFF. The CDR3 bases are TGTGCCAGCTCACCGGGGCTCTCCTCCAATGAGCAGTTCTTC. The chain recombines TRBV18 with TRBJ2-1; D possibly corresponds to TRBD1 (5 bases). This CDR3 region has 14 residues. Germline CDR1 and CDR2: KGHSH and LQKENI.

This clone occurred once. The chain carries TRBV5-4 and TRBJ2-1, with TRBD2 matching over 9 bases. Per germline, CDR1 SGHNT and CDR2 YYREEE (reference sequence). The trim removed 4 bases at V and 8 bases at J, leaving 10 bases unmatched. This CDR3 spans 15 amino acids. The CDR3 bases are TGTGCCAGCAGCCTGTGGACTAGCGACAATGATGAGCAGTTCTTC. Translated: CASSLWTSDNDEQFF.

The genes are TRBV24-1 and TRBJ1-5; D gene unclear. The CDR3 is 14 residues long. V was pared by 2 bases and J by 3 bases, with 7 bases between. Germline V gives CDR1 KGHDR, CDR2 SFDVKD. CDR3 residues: CATSDYSNNQPQHF. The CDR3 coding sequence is TGTGCCACCAGTGATTACAGTAACAATCAGCCCCAGCATTTT.

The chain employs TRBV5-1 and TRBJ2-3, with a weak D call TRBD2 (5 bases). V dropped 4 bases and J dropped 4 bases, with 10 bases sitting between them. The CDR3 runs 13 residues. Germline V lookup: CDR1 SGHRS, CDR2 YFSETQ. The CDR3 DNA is TGCGCCAGCAGCCTCGGACTGTCAGATACGCAGTATTTT. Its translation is CASSLGLSDTQYF.

The CDR3 DNA follows: TGTGCTAGTGGTTCGGACTTGGAAGAGACCCAGTACTTC. The encoded protein is CASGSDLEETQYF. This chain links TRBV12-5 with TRBJ2-5; weak D call: TRBD2 (5 bases). The CDR3 is 13 amino acids. Germline assignment: CDR1 LGHNT and CDR2 FRNRAP. With 4 bases removed from V and 3 bases from J, the gap between germline ends came to 9 bases.

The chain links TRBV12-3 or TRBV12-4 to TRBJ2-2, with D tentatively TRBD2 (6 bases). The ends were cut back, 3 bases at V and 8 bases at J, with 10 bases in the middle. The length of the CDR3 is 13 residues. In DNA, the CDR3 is TGTGCCAGCAGTTTCGGGGGATCGGGGGAGCTGTTTTTT. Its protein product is CASSFGGSGELFF.

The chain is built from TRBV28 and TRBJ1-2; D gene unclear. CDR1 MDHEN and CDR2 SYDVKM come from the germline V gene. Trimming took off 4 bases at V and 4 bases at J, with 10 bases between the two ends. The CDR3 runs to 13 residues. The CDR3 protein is CASSSADSYGYTF. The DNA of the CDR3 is TGTGCCAGCAGTTCGGCGGATTCCTATGGCTACACCTTC.

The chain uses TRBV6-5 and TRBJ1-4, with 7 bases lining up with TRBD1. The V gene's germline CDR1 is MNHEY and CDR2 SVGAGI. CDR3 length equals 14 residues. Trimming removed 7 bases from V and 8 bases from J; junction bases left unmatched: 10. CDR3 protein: CASNNRGGGEKLFF. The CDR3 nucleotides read TGTGCCAGCAACAACAGGGGAGGCGGAGAAAAACTGTTTTTT.

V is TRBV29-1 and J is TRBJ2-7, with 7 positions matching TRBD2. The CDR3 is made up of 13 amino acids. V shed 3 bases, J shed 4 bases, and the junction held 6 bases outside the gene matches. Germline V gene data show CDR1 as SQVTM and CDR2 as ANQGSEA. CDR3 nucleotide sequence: TGCAGCGTTGAGCGGGGGAAGAGATACGAGCAGTACTTC. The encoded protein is CSVERGKRYEQYF.

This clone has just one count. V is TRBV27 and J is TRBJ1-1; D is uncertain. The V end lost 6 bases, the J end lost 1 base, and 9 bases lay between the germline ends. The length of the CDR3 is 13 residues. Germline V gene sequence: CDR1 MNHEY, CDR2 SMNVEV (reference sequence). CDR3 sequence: CASSHNKNTEAFF. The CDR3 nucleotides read TGTGCCAGCAGCCACAACAAGAACACTGAAGCTTTCTTT.

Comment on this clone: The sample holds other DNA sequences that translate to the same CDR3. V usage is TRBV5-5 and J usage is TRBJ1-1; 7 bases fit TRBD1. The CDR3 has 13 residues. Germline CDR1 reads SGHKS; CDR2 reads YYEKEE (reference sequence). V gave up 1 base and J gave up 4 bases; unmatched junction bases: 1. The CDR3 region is CASSLQGGTEAFF. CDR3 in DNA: TGTGCCAGCAGCTTGCAGGGGGGCACTGAAGCTTTCTTT.

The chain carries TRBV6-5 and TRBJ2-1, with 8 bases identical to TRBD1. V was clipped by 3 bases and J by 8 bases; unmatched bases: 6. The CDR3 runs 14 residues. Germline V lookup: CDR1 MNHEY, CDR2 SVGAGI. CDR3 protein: CASSYRQGADEQFF. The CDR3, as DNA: TGTGCCAGCAGTTATCGTCAGGGGGCGGATGAGCAGTTCTTC.

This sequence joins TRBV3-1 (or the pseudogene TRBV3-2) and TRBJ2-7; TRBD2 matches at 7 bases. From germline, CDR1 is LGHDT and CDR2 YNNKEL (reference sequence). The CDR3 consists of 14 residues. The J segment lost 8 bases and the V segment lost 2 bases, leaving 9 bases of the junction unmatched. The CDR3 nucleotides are TGTGCCAGCAGCCAATCATCCGGGGGGAGCAAGCAGTACTTC. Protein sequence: CASSQSSGGSKQYF.

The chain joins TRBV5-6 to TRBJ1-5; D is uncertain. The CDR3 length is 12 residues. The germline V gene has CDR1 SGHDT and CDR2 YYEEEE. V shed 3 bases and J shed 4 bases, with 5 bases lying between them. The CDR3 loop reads CASSSQNQPQHF. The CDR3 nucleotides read TGTGCCAGCAGCTCCCAAAATCAGCCCCAGCATTTT.

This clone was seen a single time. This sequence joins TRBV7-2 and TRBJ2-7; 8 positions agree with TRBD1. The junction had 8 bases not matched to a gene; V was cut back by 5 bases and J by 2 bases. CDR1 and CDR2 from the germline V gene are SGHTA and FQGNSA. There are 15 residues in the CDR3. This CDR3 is CASSSGQGQTYEQYF. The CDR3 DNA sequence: TGTGCCAGCAGCAGCGGACAGGGTCAGACCTACGAGCAGTACTTC.

CDR3: CASRESDGGDQPQHF. The CDR3 DNA follows: TGTGCCAGCAGGGAATCGGACGGGGGGGATCAGCCCCAGCATTTT. The chain links TRBV2 to TRBJ1-5; D might be TRBD1 (5 bases). V was trimmed by 6 bases and J by 5 bases, leaving 17 bases between them. This CDR3 is 15 amino acids long. Per germline, CDR1 SNHLY and CDR2 FYNNEI.

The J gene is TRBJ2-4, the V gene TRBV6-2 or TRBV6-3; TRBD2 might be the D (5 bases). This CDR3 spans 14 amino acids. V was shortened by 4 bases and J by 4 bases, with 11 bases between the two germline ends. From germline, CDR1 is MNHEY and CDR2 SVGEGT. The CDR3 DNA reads TGTGCCAGCAGTTTAGTGCCGGGAAAAAACATTCAGTACTTC. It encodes CASSLVPGKNIQYF.